This T cell receptor (beta chain) is from a study of tumor-infiltrating lymphocytes in oesophageal squamous cell carcinoma. MiXCR, run by TCRdb on the PCR reads, gives a single entry per CDR3 protein. This sample has roughly 12,000 distinct CDR3 sequences; around half occur once, and the top ten carry about 22%. This clonotype is medium-sized (0.01 to 0.1%). The germline V gene has CDR1 SNHLY and CDR2 FYNNEI. The V and J ends lost 5 bases and 5 bases respectively, with 6 bases between them. The CDR3 extends over 11 amino acids. Sequenced sample: esophageal tumor tissue. The chain couples TRBV2 to TRBJ2-5; D is unresolved. This receptor was identified in a male donor with esophageal squamous cell carcinoma. The CDR3 loop is CASSTRETQYF. DNA for the CDR3: TGTGCCAGCAGTACGAGGGAGACCCAGTACTTC. The whole variable domain, filled in from reference TRBV2 and TRBJ2-5, reads EPEVTQTPSHQVTQMGQEVILRCVPISNHLYFYWYRQILGQKVEFLVSFYNNEISEKSEIFDDQFSVERPDGSNFTLKIRSTKLEDSAMYFCASSTRETQYFGPGTRLLVL.